This T cell receptor beta chain was sequenced for a study of tumor and adjacent non-tumor tissue in lung cancer. Whole-study context: There were 12 adenocarcinoma, a couple of squamous cell carcinoma and 1 small cell lung cancer cases.

Three rounds of nested PCR, following a modified ARM-PCR protocol, produced the TCRbeta library. Each CDR3 protein is one row after TCRdb ran MiXCR on the multiplex PCR reads. The sample shows 90,000 to 110,000 distinct CDR3 sequences, under 65% of them seen only once. Regarding the study as a whole: Tumor repertoires had a smaller top 100 clone share than normal lung. Tumor tissue had significantly higher TCR diversity than normal lung.

The CDR3 totals 14 residues. V lost 7 bases to trimming and J lost 5 bases; unmatched junction nucleotides: 9. The germline V gene encodes CDR1 MDHEN and CDR2 SYDVKM. No cell sorting was done before RNA was extracted from the tissue. Distant lung tissue was collected more than 3 cm away from the tumor edge. Donors were chemotherapy-naive, newly diagnosed lung cancer surgical patients in China, August–November 2014. This clonotype was seen many times. Its antigen is unidentified. The specimen was distant non-tumor lung tissue. This receptor was obtained from a man aged 55 to 69 with non-small cell lung cancer. The chain combines TRBV28 with TRBJ2-5; the match to TRBD1 covers 8 bases. CDR3 region: CASTSQGALETQYF. The CDR3 region has the DNA TGTGCCAGCACTTCCCAGGGGGCGCTTGAGACCCAGTACTTC.